Listed below are T cell receptor beta chains from one sample, sequenced in a study of blood T cell repertoires in COVID-19. This table comes from immunoSEQ multiplex PCR, and its TCRdb copy is limited to in-frame clones, with some not included. This sample yields about 400,000 clones, of which roughly 90% are seen a single time; more than 1% belongs to the top ten. The sequenced sample was peripheral blood. These receptors all stem from a man between 40 and 49 years old with acute or convalescent COVID-19. CDR3s include the opening cysteine and the closing phenylalanine or tryptophan. A D gene is named only where the DNA matches it firmly. Clone size is given for some rows only: seen once, a few or many times, or a class if the clone is expanded.

>TRBD1|TRBV11-2|TRBJ1-3|-
CASSRTGDSGNTIYF
TGTGCCAGCAGCCGAACAGGGGACTCTGGAAACACCATATATTTT
>TRBD2|TRBV20-1|TRBJ2-1|-
CSASATSFDNEQFF
TGCAGTGCTAGTGCGACTAGCTTCGACAATGAGCAGTTCTTC
>TRBD2|TRBV9|TRBJ2-1|-
CASSPSGGNDNEQFF
TGTGCCAGCAGCCCTAGCGGGGGAAATGACAATGAGCAGTTCTTC
>-|TRBV10-3|TRBJ1-2|-
CAISPSQGGEDYGYTF
TGTGCCATCAGTCCGTCGCAAGGGGGGGAAGACTATGGCTACACCTTC
>-|TRBV12-3/TRBV12-4|TRBJ1-2|-
CASSLGYIDGYTF
TGTGCCAGCAGTTTAGGGTACATCGATGGCTACACCTTC
>-|TRBV6-4|TRBJ1-5|-
CASSTNGQANQPQHF
TGTGCCAGCAGTACCAATGGGCAGGCTAATCAGCCCCAGCATTTT
>TRBD2|TRBV19|TRBJ2-3|-
CASSIAGPGGSTDTQYF
TGTGCCAGTAGTATAGCCGGGCCGGGGGGGAGCACAGATACGCAGTATTTT
>-|TRBV6-2/TRBV6-3|TRBJ2-7|-
CASSSSPLDSTPSYEQYF
TGTGCCAGCAGCTCATCCCCCTTAGACTCTACTCCCTCCTACGAGCAGTACTTC
>-|TRBV5-1|TRBJ2-3|once
CASSKYRVSTDTQYF
TGCGCCAGCAGCAAGTACAGGGTTAGCACAGATACGCAGTATTTT
>-|TRBV12-3/TRBV12-4|TRBJ2-7|-
CASTAGSSYEQYF
TGTGCCAGCACCGCGGGGAGCTCCTACGAGCAGTACTTC
>-|TRBV6-5|TRBJ1-1|-
CASSSTGNTEAFF
TGTGCCAGCAGTTCAACAGGGAACACTGAAGCTTTCTTT
>TRBD1|TRBV2|TRBJ1-2|-
CASSERWTGGARGYGYTF
TGTGCCAGCAGTGAGCGTTGGACAGGGGGCGCCCGGGGGTATGGCTACACCTTC
>-|TRBV25-1|TRBJ2-7|few
CASSESGGLYEQYF
TGTGCCAGCAGTGAATCCGGGGGGCTCTACGAGCAGTACTTC
>-|TRBV3-1/TRBV3-2|TRBJ1-2|-
CASSQDVSGYTF
TGTGCCAGCAGCCAAGACGTATCTGGCTACACCTTC
>TRBD1|TRBV15|TRBJ1-6|-
CATSRERAGGDSPLHF
TGTGCCACCAGCAGAGAGAGGGCAGGGGGTGATTCACCCCTCCACTTT
>-|TRBV5-1|TRBJ2-5|-
CASSLSGMETQYF
TGCGCCAGCAGCTTATCCGGGATGGAGACCCAGTACTTC
>-|TRBV2|TRBJ1-1|-
CASSEVHRMLPRNTEAFF
TGTGCCAGCAGTGAGGTTCACAGGATGCTCCCTAGGAACACTGAAGCTTTCTTT
>-|TRBV9|TRBJ2-1|-
CASSGSVYNEQFF
TGTGCCAGCAGCGGTAGCGTCTACAATGAGCAGTTCTTC
>TRBD1|TRBV30|TRBJ1-4|once
CAWKWGQPNEKLFF
TGTGCCTGGAAGTGGGGACAGCCTAATGAAAAACTGTTTTTT
>TRBD2|TRBV5-6|TRBJ2-3|-
CASSFAASGGYTDTQYF
TGTGCCAGCAGCTTTGCGGCTAGCGGGGGGTACACAGATACGCAGTATTTT
>TRBD2|TRBV15|TRBJ2-1|-
CATSSLRTSGPYNEQFF
TGTGCCACCAGCAGCCTCCGGACTAGCGGACCTTACAATGAGCAGTTCTTC
>-|TRBV27|TRBJ2-3|-
CASAKLAVGTDTQYF
TGTGCCAGTGCAAAACTAGCCGTGGGGACAGATACGCAGTATTTT
>-|TRBV6-1|TRBJ1-3|-
CASSGGRQGYGNTIYF
TGTGCCAGCAGTGGGGGTAGGCAGGGGTATGGAAACACCATATATTTT
>TRBD1|TRBV15|TRBJ1-5|-
CATSRDRGVNQPQHF
TGTGCCACCAGCAGAGACAGGGGGGTCAATCAGCCCCAGCATTTT
>-|TRBV18|TRBJ1-5|-
CASSPTADYSNQPQHF
TGTGCCAGCTCACCCACAGCCGACTATAGCAATCAGCCCCAGCATTTT
>-|TRBV28|TRBJ2-5|-
CASILGASTQETQYF
TGTGCCAGCATCCTAGGGGCATCGACACAAGAGACCCAGTACTTC
>-|TRBV5-1|TRBJ1-1|-
CASMEGLVNTEAFF
TGCGCCAGCATGGAGGGCTTGGTGAACACTGAAGCTTTCTTT
>TRBD1|TRBV7-3|TRBJ1-2|-
CASSQTGNYGYTF
TGTGCCAGCAGCCAGACAGGGAACTATGGCTACACCTTC
>TRBD2|TRBV29-1|TRBJ2-1|-
CSVGLAPLGNEQFF
TGCAGCGTTGGACTAGCGCCCTTGGGGAATGAGCAGTTCTTC
>-|TRBV7-6|TRBJ1-2|-
CASSLAENYGYTF
TGTGCCAGCAGCTTAGCAGAGAACTATGGCTACACCTTC
>-|TRBV6-6|TRBJ1-1|-
CASSYDSPEAFF
TGTGCCAGCAGTTACGACAGCCCAGAAGCTTTCTTT
>-|TRBV6-1|TRBJ2-4|-
CASSEIEYLIQYF
TGTGCCAGCAGTGAAATTGAGTATCTCATTCAGTACTTC
>-|TRBV30|TRBJ1-2|-
CAWSLGLSYGYTF
TGTGCCTGGAGTCTGGGACTGAGCTATGGCTACACCTTC
>-|TRBV27|TRBJ2-7|-
CASRRTRSSYEQYF
TGTGCCAGCAGACGAACCCGGAGCTCCTACGAGCAGTACTTC
>TRBD2|TRBV20-1|TRBJ2-3|-
CSASFLGLATDTQYF
TGCAGTGCCAGTTTCCTGGGACTAGCCACAGATACGCAGTATTTT
>TRBD1|TRBV7-6|TRBJ2-2|-
CASSLAEHRGPGELFF
TGTGCCAGCAGCTTAGCAGAGCACAGGGGCCCCGGGGAGCTGTTTTTT
>TRBD1|TRBV29-1|TRBJ1-1|-
CSVGDRRGTEAFF
TGCAGCGTTGGGGACAGGCGGGGCACTGAAGCTTTCTTT
>TRBD1|TRBV7-9|TRBJ1-2|few
CASNPGGILWDGYTF
TGTGCCAGCAACCCAGGGGGGATACTGTGGGATGGCTACACCTTC
>-|TRBV5-5|TRBJ1-1|-
CASSSSTGNTEAFF
TGTGCCAGCAGCTCTTCGACGGGGAACACTGAAGCTTTCTTT
>-|TRBV12-5|TRBJ1-1|-
CASGSGSLTEAFF
TGTGCTAGTGGTTCAGGTTCACTCACTGAAGCTTTCTTT
>TRBD2|TRBV5-1|TRBJ2-1|few
CASTRAREIDEQFF
TGCGCCAGCACCCGCGCGCGGGAGATCGATGAGCAGTTCTTC
>TRBD1|TRBV4-3|TRBJ1-2|-
CASSQGGDSGGGRDGYTF
TGCGCCAGCAGCCAAGGCGGGGACAGTGGAGGAGGTCGAGATGGCTACACCTTC
>TRBD1|TRBV6-6|TRBJ1-1|-
CASSYRGRDTEAFF
TGTGCCAGCAGTTACAGGGGGCGGGACACTGAAGCTTTCTTT
>-|TRBV9|TRBJ2-7|-
CASSVETASYEQYF
TGTGCCAGCAGCGTAGAGACAGCGTCCTACGAGCAGTACTTC
>-|TRBV9|TRBJ1-5|-
CASSGSQEGQPQHF
TGTGCCAGCAGCGGTAGTCAGGAGGGGCAGCCCCAGCATTTT
>TRBD2|TRBV7-9|TRBJ2-7|once
CASSLGGLANEQYF
TGTGCCAGCAGCTTAGGGGGACTAGCAAACGAGCAGTACTTC
>-|TRBV28|TRBJ2-1|-
CASSFQGSQFF
TGTGCCAGCAGTTTCCAGGGATCGCAGTTCTTC
>-|TRBV28|TRBJ1-6|-
CASSLLYPTGGARSPLHF
TGTGCCAGCAGCCTGCTATATCCCACGGGGGGGGCTCGATCACCCCTCCACTTT
>TRBD1|TRBV10-3|TRBJ2-7|-
CAISDDRAEAQYF
TGTGCCATCAGTGATGACAGGGCAGAGGCCCAGTACTTC
>TRBD2|TRBV9|TRBJ2-2|once
CASSVAGGQAGELFF
TGTGCCAGCAGCGTAGCGGGAGGGCAAGCCGGGGAGCTGTTTTTT
>-|TRBV12-5|TRBJ2-2|-
CASGLVLSSSPGELFF
TGTGCTAGTGGTTTGGTACTTTCTAGTTCCCCCGGGGAGCTGTTTTTT
>TRBD1|TRBV28|TRBJ1-2|-
CASSDLQGSNYGYTF
TGTGCCAGCAGTGACCTACAGGGGTCTAACTATGGCTACACCTTC